This TCR beta chain was documented in a study of beta chain features in type 1 diabetes (dated by TCRdb to the late 2010s). Regarding the research as a whole: Patients and healthy donors did not differ in mean age, gender distribution, total cell number or subset yield. Across all samples, about 110 million sorted cells were examined, and cell number per subset correlated strongly with RNA yield. The study compared the TCRB repertoires of sorted circulating CD4+ T cell subsets in recently diagnosed type 1 diabetes patients with those in matched healthy donors. Whereas all 30 or so donors provided naive and central memory subsets, regulatory and stem cell-like memory subsets were isolated from just 8 patients and about eight healthy donors.

Points on this clone: The antigen it recognizes is unknown. The sample holds no much larger clone one base away, and base qualities are not on file.

Here is what the overall study found, with its caveats: HLA sub-analyses involved small numbers of individuals, so any influence of HLA type on TCRB rearrangement remained unresolved. Shorter templates might be favored by PCR, yet because patient and control samples were amplified and corrected together, any such skew would affect both groups equally. Naive, central memory and regulatory TCRB repertoires appeared more similar among patients than among healthy donors. Patients with type 1 diabetes made fewer insertions and deleted more nucleotides at VDJ recombination sites, implying thymic rearrangement abnormalities. Sequencing cDNA rather than genomic DNA could over-represent highly expressing activated cells, although activation and CD3 levels did not differ between groups. In all four CD4+ subsets, TCRB CDR3 length was moderately but significantly shorter in type 1 diabetes patients.

All of the isolated RNA was reverse transcribed with the High Capacity cDNA Reverse Transcription Kit, so expressed TCRB transcripts were sequenced. Deep immunoSEQ sequencing was performed on naive, central memory and regulatory T cell samples, with an average of roughly 3.6 million total reads per sample. After sorted cells were lysed in RLT buffer, RNA was extracted with DNase-treated RNeasy Micro or Mini kits, with the choice depending on cell number. To prevent cross-contamination, every cell subset was processed on its own, while patient and healthy donor samples were processed together. TCRB sequences were amplified from cDNA with the immunoSEQ multiplex PCR, producing 87-bp fragments spanning the CDR3 region. Sequencing of the amplicons was done on the Illumina HiSeq platform. In the source study's methods: PCR bias was computationally corrected using synthetic template baselines, reads within Hamming distance 2 were collapsed, and singletons that could not be merged were discarded. Reads were aligned to IMGT to assign V, D and J genes, CDR3 length, and insertions or deletions at six rearrangement sites. Clonotype counts were normalized to sorted cell number within each subset before computing true diversity and Gini coefficients with the tcR R package. The overlap coefficient, calculated on TCRB nucleotide sequences, was used to measure repertoire sharing. As a proxy for the pre-selection repertoire, out-of-frame TCRB sequences from naive cells were analyzed. In its TCRdb copy, this immuneACCESS table keeps in-frame sequences only and misses some clones. Where compared with another copy, unresolved V genes explain less than half of these, and the others have no known cause. V and J calls and clone size are given by that table; D and trimming were obtained from the DNA. The sample yields hundreds of thousands of clones; around 15% were counted once. Clones ranked in the top ten supply approximately 0.02% of the sample.

A single peripheral blood draw of around 120 mL on average was collected from each donor into heparinised tubes. Using a panel that included CD45RO, CCR7, CD25, CD127, CD95 and CD27, naive, central memory, regulatory and stem cell-like memory CD4+ T cells were sorted on a BD FACSAria II. A purity above 98% was achieved for all sorted populations. Right away, PBMCs were isolated by Lymphoprep density gradient centrifugation and were stained directly, with no culture step. So that batch effects would be minimized, each experiment stained and sorted samples in pairs, pairing one healthy donor with one patient. V drops 2 bases and J drops 4 bases, leaving 19 bases in between. The CDR3, cysteine through phenylalanine, is 17 amino acids long. Only the CDR3 region is kept as DNA, spanning 51 bases read in frame from base 1. The germline V gene provides CDR1 MDHEN and CDR2 SYDVKM.

The receptor was isolated from a man in his late teens or twenties with type 1 diabetes. Material: naive CD4+ T cells from blood. What this sample's cell subset or site label stands for: true naive CD4+ T cells. The rearranged chain carries TRBV28 and TRBJ2-3; TRBD2 might be the D gene, on 5 matching bases. The DNA reads TGTGCCAGCAGTTTAGCCAGGACCCCACACGGGGCAGATACGCAGTATTTT. This gives the protein CASSLARTPHGADTQYF.